This TCR beta chain originates from a study of CD8 T cells in Susac syndrome. Roughly 0.45 to 1 ug RNA was reverse transcribed with random hexamers. TCRdb reanalysed the immunoSEQ multiplex PCR reads using MiXCR and keeps one entry per CDR3 protein. The sample lists over 20,000 distinct CDR3 sequences, around 95% occurring once. The ends were cut back, 4 bases at V and 3 bases at J, with 11 bases in the middle. CDR3 size: 14 residues. The germline gives CDR1 MRHNA, CDR2 SNTAGT. This clonotype was seen a few times. The V call is TRBV6-4, the J call TRBJ2-3; D possibly uses TRBD1 or TRBD2 (5 bases each). Specimen: CD8+ T cells from PBMCs. This sequence originates from a human donor with Susac syndrome. CDR3 in amino acids: CASSATGGTDTQYF. CDR3 DNA sequence: TGTGCCAGCAGTGCTACTGGGGGAACAGATACGCAGTATTTT.